The clone carrying this T cell receptor beta chain appeared a few times. Its antigen is as yet unknown. This specimen belongs to a study of T cell clones after liver transplantation. Whole-study context: TCRbeta sequencing after a pre-transplant mixed lymphocyte reaction identified graft-donor-reactive clones, later tracked in post-transplant blood. Until 12-24 months post-transplant, subjects got standard immunosuppression and no induction.

The table came from immunoSEQ multiplex PCR; TCRdb's copy has only in-frame clones and leaves some out. The sample yields about 20,000 clones, around 75% seen once. Study-level findings and limits: Low donor cell numbers restricted donor-reactive repertoire measurement in a couple of subjects. Migration into the graft, not deletion, may explain lost graft donor-reactive T cells.

This CDR3 contains 15 residues. Germline CDR1 reads SGHNT; CDR2 reads YENEEA. The V and J ends lost 5 bases and 6 bases, in that order; junction bases with no gene match: 13. This rearrangement joins TRBV11-3 to TRBJ2-7; 7 bases are shared with TRBD1. The receptor was derived from a human patient who received a liver transplant. Some of these T cells may belong to the graft donor. The sample here was CD8+ T cells from blood, taken more than 52 months after liver transplant. CDR3 DNA: TGTGCCAGCAGCCAACTGACAGGGAGATTAAGCGAGCAGTACTTC. Its protein product is CASSQLTGRLSEQYF.